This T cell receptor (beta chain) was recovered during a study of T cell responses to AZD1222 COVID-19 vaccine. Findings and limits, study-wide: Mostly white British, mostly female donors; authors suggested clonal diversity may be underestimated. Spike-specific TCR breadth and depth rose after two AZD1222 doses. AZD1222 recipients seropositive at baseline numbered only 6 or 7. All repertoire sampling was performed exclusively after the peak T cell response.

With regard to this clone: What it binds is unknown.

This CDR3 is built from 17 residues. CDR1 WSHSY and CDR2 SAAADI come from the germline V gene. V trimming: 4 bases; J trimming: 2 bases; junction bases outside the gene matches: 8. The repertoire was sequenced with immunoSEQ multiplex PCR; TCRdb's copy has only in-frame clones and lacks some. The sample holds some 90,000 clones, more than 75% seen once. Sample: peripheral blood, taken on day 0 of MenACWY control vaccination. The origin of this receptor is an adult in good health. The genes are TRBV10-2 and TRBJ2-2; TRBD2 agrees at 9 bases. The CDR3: CASSVGGGVSNTGELFF. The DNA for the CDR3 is TGCGCCAGCAGTGTCGGCGGGGGGGTGTCCAACACCGGGGAGCTGTTTTTT.